The rows below give T cell receptor beta chains drawn from one sample of a study of blood T cell repertoires in COVID-19. Method: immunoSEQ multiplex PCR; TCRdb's copy keeps in-frame clones and lacks some. The table includes hundreds of thousands of clones, nearly 85% detected once. The sample was peripheral blood. The receptors originated from a woman aged 30 to 39 with COVID-19, enrolled during active disease. Each CDR3 is given with its conserved first and last residue. D genes are given only for firm matches. Where a row states a size, it is once, few, many or the class of an expanded clone; other rows omit it.

abundance	d_gene	j_gene	v_gene	CDR3aa	CDR3nt
.	.	TRBJ2-3	TRBV24-1	CATSDLSGVTDTQYF	TGTGCCACCAGTGATTTGTCCGGAGTCACAGATACGCAGTATTTT
.	TRBD1	TRBJ1-5	TRBV30	CACQTGGPQPQHF	TGTGCCTGCCAGACAGGGGGACCTCAGCCCCAGCATTTT
.	.	TRBJ1-1	TRBV5-1	CASSLVDGGESEAFF	TGCGCCAGCAGCTTGGTTGACGGGGGAGAATCTGAAGCTTTCTTT
.	TRBD1	TRBJ1-2	TRBV7-2	CASSLDPDRMKNGYTF	TGTGCCAGCAGCTTAGATCCGGACAGGATGAAGAATGGCTACACCTTC
once	TRBD2	TRBJ2-5	TRBV15	CATRKTSGRGETQYF	TGTGCCACCAGGAAGACTAGCGGGAGGGGAGAGACCCAGTACTTC
.	TRBD2	TRBJ2-5	TRBV19	CASRGSGGADETQYF	TGTGCCAGTAGGGGTAGCGGGGGGGCCGATGAGACCCAGTACTTC
.	.	TRBJ1-6	TRBV7-2	CASSLGVGGPDSPLHF	TGTGCCAGCAGCTTAGGGGTTGGGGGCCCGGATTCACCCCTCCACTTT
.	.	TRBJ1-1	TRBV28	CASSGDGNTEAFF	TGTGCCAGCAGTGGAGACGGGAACACTGAAGCTTTCTTT
.	TRBD1	TRBJ1-6	TRBV7-9	CASSLPLGQGNNSPLHF	TGTGCCAGCAGCCTCCCCTTGGGACAGGGTAATAATTCACCCCTCCACTTT
.	.	TRBJ2-3	TRBV9	CASSGTSTFTDTQYF	TGTGCCAGCAGCGGAACTAGTACCTTCACAGATACGCAGTATTTT
.	.	TRBJ1-3	TRBV7-9	CASSLTWNRDHGNTIYF	TGTGCCAGCAGCTTAACGTGGAACAGGGACCATGGAAACACCATATATTTT
.	.	TRBJ1-5	TRBV6-2/TRBV6-3	CASSIPGGVDKPQHF	TGTGCCAGCAGTATCCCGGGGGGGGTTGATAAGCCCCAGCATTTT
.	.	TRBJ1-1	TRBV5-6	CASSRDTDKNTEAFF	TGTGCCAGCAGCCGAGATACGGACAAGAACACTGAAGCTTTCTTT